The clone carrying this T cell receptor (beta chain) has ten or more counts. Its matching antigen is unknown. The data originate from a study of molecular identifiers for immune sequencing clone quantification. The overall study: In the replicates, RNA derived from about 21,000 or 97,000 naive CD8 cells was divided into five parts, and four were sequenced.

V lost 5 bases and J lost 4; bases outside the gene matches: 10. The CDR3 loop spans 16 amino acids. CDR1 is MNHEY, CDR2 SVGEGT, per germline. General study findings and limits: Jurkat TCR RNA from one cell was spiked into approximately 1 million naive cells, and it was reportedly detectable there. Among effectors, clones above 20 RNA copies held over 98% of molecules; among naive cells, under 1%.

With listed TCR primers and previously described methods, bulk TCR libraries were prepared. TCRdb fed the PCR reads into MiXCR, producing one record per CDR3 protein. The data hold 68,000 or so distinct CDR3 sequences, with under 20% observed a single time. Sequenced material: naive CD8+ T cells from blood, with Jurkat cell RNA spiked in. Subset given: FACS-sorted CD8+CD4-CCR7+CD45RA+ naive T cells. The TCR sequence derives from a human donor in good health. Some libraries in this study had Jurkat cell RNA spiked in. The chain combines TRBV6-2 or TRBV6-3 with TRBJ2-3; 9 nucleotides match TRBD2. The CDR3 protein is CASSPAGGLGADTQYF. The CDR3 nucleotides are TGTGCCAGCAGTCCAGCGGGAGGCCTCGGGGCAGATACGCAGTATTTT.